This TCR beta chain originates from a study of CD8 T cells in Susac syndrome. The RNA input was roughly 0.45 to 1 ug, and it was reverse transcribed with random hexamers. The amplification used immunoSEQ multiplex PCR on TCR beta CDR3; it spanned 54 Vbeta and 13 Jbeta. A single record per CDR3 protein comes from TCRdb applying MiXCR to the immunoSEQ multiplex PCR reads. The sample consists of about 300,000 distinct CDR3 sequences, about 91% of them appearing once. Findings and limits, study-wide: As the study acknowledged, the number of individuals in its TCR sequencing and HLA analysis was relatively small.

This CDR3 comprises 11 residues. Germline V lookup: CDR1 SGHTA, CDR2 FQGNSA. Concerning this clonotype itself: No antigen is known for it.

The multiple sclerosis controls comprised treatment-naive patients whose relapsing-remitting disease was stable or active. This sequence originates from a human donor with multiple sclerosis. The chain uses TRBV7-2 and TRBJ2-1; TRBD1 aligns across 8 bases. The sample comprised CD8+ T cells from PBMCs. The chain's CDR3 is CANRGYNEQFF. In DNA, the CDR3 is TGTGCAAACAGGGGGTACAATGAGCAGTTCTTC.